This section outlines one T cell receptor beta chain sequence together with its context. This clonotype was detected ten times or more. Its specific antigen is unknown. No much larger clone exists at a distance of one base, and base qualities are not known. The CDR3 covers 16 residues, taking in both the cysteine and the phenylalanine. Only the CDR3 portion is preserved as DNA: 48 bases, with reading frame beginning at the first base. For CDR1 and CDR2, the germline V gene lists SGHTA and FQGNSA. V and J lose 3 bases and 5 bases, and a span of 14 bases separates them. This specimen comes from a study of T cells in Graves' hyperthyroidism and ophthalmopathy (dated by TCRdb to about 2019). Study-wide context: Peripheral blood was collected at initial diagnosis, before any treatment. To identify distinguishing TCR V-J signatures, a discovery cohort of 100 patients was used, comprising approximately 40 with Graves' ophthalmopathy and around 57 with stable Graves' hyperthyroidism. Prospective prediction of ophthalmopathy was tested in an independent validation cohort of 18 to 20 hyperthyroidism patients and roughly 16 patients who later progressed to ophthalmopathy. The 100 discovery patients were randomly split 7:3 into training and test sets. Thyroid tissue and blood T-cell repertoires from about 6 Graves' hyperthyroidism patients were also compared in the study. Once sampling was done, hyperthyroidism patients were given methimazole at a starting dose of 30 mg daily, whereas ophthalmopathy patients were given high-dose intravenous methylprednisolone. The paper reports TCR Vbeta CDR3 sequencing of over 130 peripheral blood samples: 40 to 45 ophthalmopathy, 75 to 80 hyperthyroidism and approximately 17 progressor patients.

Graves' hyperthyroidism was defined as stable when no progression to ophthalmopathy occurred over 18 months of follow-up. Hyperthyroidism patients were newly diagnosed, had a disease duration of under 2 months, and were aged 18 to 65 years. Patients with uncontrolled infections, other autoimmune diseases, pregnancy or lactation were excluded. Diagnoses were based on clinical symptoms, serum thyroxine and TRAb, thyroid ultrasound and orbital computed tomography. PBMCs were separated from roughly 9.3 ml of fresh peripheral blood using Ficoll-Paque density gradient centrifugation. Trizol reagent was used to extract total RNA, and RNA quality was then checked on an Agilent 2100 Bioanalyzer. The TCR beta CDR3 regions were amplified from RNA transcripts. A first-round RT-PCR of the TCR CDR3 used the HTBI primer set with the Qiagen OneStep RT-PCR kit. Libraries were constructed in a second round of multiplex PCR, after which size selection and purification were performed. The libraries were sequenced on an Illumina HiSeq2000 using paired-end 100 bp reads. In the original analysis: SOAPnuke was used to process the raw data, throwing out any read that contained adapters or uncalled bases, had a mean Phred below 15, or lacked an exact constant-primer or identifier match. High-quality paired reads were merged with COPE v1.2.5, and unique nucleotide sequences were defined as clonotypes. Clonotypes were aligned to IMGT TRBV, TRBD and TRBJ reference segments using MiTCR v1.1. The analysis included only V-J combinations with a frequency above 0.0001, which together covered roughly 99% of the repertoires. A TCS score was defined as the ratio between F50 (clonal expansion) and ExV (chaos), using BLOSUM62-based TCRdist between CDR3 peptides within each V-J. Welch's t-statistics and random forest reduced around 510 V-J features to 13, which were used in a naive Bayes classifier (R e1071). The similarity between thyroid and blood repertoires was quantified using the Morisita-Horn index. The raw public data were reprocessed by TCRdb itself: fastp quality trimming at Q25, MiXCR clonotype calling, in-frame beta chains only. Each record represents a unique CDR3 protein, reported with the most common genes and DNA among its rows. The V and J calls were determined by TCRdb, not by the authors. Counted in this sample were nearly 750,000 distinct CDR3 sequences; approximately 36% of them appeared once. The top ten hold around 30% of the sample.

Broad study findings and their caveats: Most expanded thyroid clonotypes (frequency above 0.001) were also found in blood, which suggests that blood repertoires may mirror thyroid immune responses. Ophthalmopathy was separated from stable hyperthyroidism by a 13 V-J signature model, with approximately 90% sensitivity and about 81% specificity obtained in cross-validation and 80%/75% obtained in testing. No statistical method was used to fix the sample size in advance, and group allocation was not hidden from the investigators. In validation, the model predicted progression to ophthalmopathy a median of roughly 6.2 months before onset, with about 64% sensitivity and just under 75% specificity.

The sequenced material came from blood. The sequence links TRBV7-2 to TRBJ1-6, and perhaps TRBD1 as D gene, on 5 matching bases. This clonotype was sampled from a woman aged 35 to 49 with Graves' hyperthyroidism. The CDR3 in this case is CASSFPGRIDNSPLHF. The DNA reads as follows: TGTGCCAGCAGCTTCCCGGGACGGATAGATAATTCACCCCTCCACTTT. The CDR3 plus the reference TRBV7-2 and TRBJ1-6 genes for the other parts give the full variable domain: GAGVSQSPSNKVTEKGKDVELRCDPISGHTALYWYRQSLGQGLEFLIYFQGNSAPDKSGLPSDRFSAERTGGSVSTLTIQRTQQEDSAVYLCASSFPGRIDNSPLHFGNGTRLTVT.